This is a list of T cell receptor beta chains from one sample in a study of cytomegalovirus exposure and HLA in healthy donors. TCRdb's table, derived via immunoSEQ multiplex PCR, lists solely in-frame clones and lacks some. This sample yields some 90,000 clones, of which around four fifths are seen a single time; about 2% belongs to the top ten. The sample was PBMCs. The receptor set was obtained from a boy aged 5 to 17 in good health and CMV-seronegative. Both conserved end residues are part of each CDR3. The D gene is left open where the match is weak. Only part of the rows carry a size: once, few, many, or a class if the clone is expanded.

D: NA; J: TRBJ2-1; size: few; V: TRBV6-1; length: 14; CDR3: CASSELRGYGEQFF; DNA: TGTGCCAGCAGTGAGTTAAGGGGGTACGGTGAGCAGTTCTTC
D: NA; J: TRBJ2-7; size: once; V: TRBV28; length: 12; CDR3: CASSPPGYEQYF; DNA: TGTGCCAGCAGTCCCCCGGGGTACGAGCAGTACTTC
D: TRBD2; J: TRBJ2-3; size: NA; V: TRBV25-1; length: 14; CDR3: CASRSGGATDTQYF; DNA: TGTGCCAGCCGTAGCGGGGGGGCCACAGATACGCAGTATTTT
D: NA; J: TRBJ2-7; size: few; V: TRBV6-5; length: 14; CDR3: CASRDRKTNYEQYF; DNA: TGTGCCAGCAGGGACAGAAAGACTAACTACGAGCAGTACTTC
D: TRBD1; J: TRBJ2-7; size: many; V: TRBV6-5; length: 15; CDR3: CASSYSETGGYEQYF; DNA: TGTGCCAGCAGTTACTCCGAGACAGGGGGCTACGAGCAGTACTTC
D: NA; J: TRBJ2-7; size: few; V: TRBV6-1; length: 14; CDR3: CASSELVSSYEQYF; DNA: TGTGCCAGCAGTGAACTGGTGAGCTCCTACGAGCAGTACTTC
D: NA; J: TRBJ2-1; size: NA; V: TRBV19; length: 11; CDR3: CASSDFGEQFF; DNA: TGTGCCAGTAGTGATTTCGGTGAGCAGTTCTTC
D: NA; J: TRBJ1-1; size: NA; V: TRBV10-3; length: 15; CDR3: CAISGEWGRVAEAFF; DNA: TGTGCCATCAGTGGGGAGTGGGGGCGCGTCGCTGAAGCTTTCTTT
D: NA; J: TRBJ1-5; size: once; V: TRBV27; length: 12; CDR3: CASQHGNQPQHF; DNA: TGTGCCAGCCAACACGGCAATCAGCCCCAGCATTTT
D: NA; J: TRBJ1-6; size: NA; V: TRBV9; length: 16; CDR3: CASSHSAGSQNSPLHF; DNA: TGTGCCAGCAGCCACTCCGCAGGCTCTCAGAATTCACCCCTCCACTTT
D: TRBD1; J: TRBJ2-7; size: NA; V: TRBV7-9; length: 15; CDR3: CASSSHRGRGYEQYF; DNA: TGTGCCAGCAGCTCCCACAGGGGAAGGGGCTACGAGCAGTACTTC
D: NA; J: TRBJ1-2; size: NA; V: TRBV4-1; length: 14; CDR3: CASSPRGGPEVYTF; DNA: TGCGCCAGCAGCCCTAGGGGGGGCCCTGAGGTCTACACCTTC
D: NA; J: TRBJ1-1; size: NA; V: TRBV7-9; length: 16; CDR3: CASSLGGWRVDTEAFF; DNA: TGTGCCAGCAGCTTAGGTGGTTGGAGGGTAGACACTGAAGCTTTCTTT
D: TRBD1; J: TRBJ1-2; size: NA; V: TRBV11-2; length: 14; CDR3: CASSRLGQGLGYTF; DNA: TGTGCCAGCAGCCGATTGGGACAGGGGTTAGGCTACACCTTC
D: TRBD2; J: TRBJ2-1; size: NA; V: TRBV14; length: 15; CDR3: CASSPGTREGGEQFF; DNA: TGTGCCAGCAGCCCAGGGACTAGAGAGGGAGGTGAGCAGTTCTTC
D: NA; J: TRBJ1-2; size: NA; V: TRBV9; length: 11; CDR3: CASSSRGGYTF; DNA: TGTGCCAGCAGCTCCCGGGGTGGCTACACCTTC
D: NA; J: TRBJ1-1; size: NA; V: TRBV5-4; length: 15; CDR3: CASSDLGGSDTEAFF; DNA: TGTGCCAGCAGCGACTTGGGGGGGTCGGACACTGAAGCTTTCTTT
D: TRBD1; J: TRBJ2-7; size: NA; V: TRBV25-1; length: 14; CDR3: CASRAGTESYEQYF; DNA: TGTGCCAGCAGAGCCGGGACAGAGAGCTACGAGCAGTACTTC
D: TRBD1; J: TRBJ1-2; size: NA; V: TRBV2; length: 14; CDR3: CASSGGGAGYGYTF; DNA: TGTGCCAGCAGTGGAGGGGGCGCCGGCTATGGCTACACCTTC
D: NA; J: TRBJ2-7; size: NA; V: TRBV29-1; length: 13; CDR3: CSAGGGPAYEQYF; DNA: TGCAGCGCGGGAGGGGGCCCAGCCTACGAGCAGTACTTC
D: TRBD2; J: TRBJ2-1; size: NA; V: TRBV19; length: 14; CDR3: CASSISGTYNEQFF; DNA: TGTGCCAGTAGTATAAGCGGGACCTACAATGAGCAGTTCTTC
D: NA; J: TRBJ2-1; size: NA; V: TRBV6-4; length: 16; CDR3: CASSDSYRAAQDEQFF; DNA: TGTGCCAGCAGTGACTCCTATCGAGCGGCGCAGGATGAGCAGTTCTTC
D: NA; J: TRBJ1-6; size: NA; V: TRBV2; length: 16; CDR3: CASIQGRGTMNSPLHF; DNA: TGTGCCAGCATCCAGGGGAGGGGAACAATGAATTCACCCCTCCACTTT
D: NA; J: TRBJ2-7; size: NA; V: TRBV6-5; length: 15; CDR3: CASSYSKGEAYEQYF; DNA: TGTGCCAGCAGTTACTCGAAGGGAGAGGCTTACGAGCAGTACTTC
D: TRBD1; J: TRBJ2-2; size: NA; V: TRBV19; length: 16; CDR3: CASSHKATGATGELFF; DNA: TGTGCCAGTAGCCATAAAGCGACAGGGGCCACCGGGGAGCTGTTTTTT
D: TRBD2; J: TRBJ2-1; size: NA; V: TRBV19; length: 12; CDR3: CASQRERNEQFF; DNA: TGTGCCAGCCAGCGGGAGCGGAATGAGCAGTTCTTC
D: NA; J: TRBJ2-1; size: NA; V: TRBV5-8; length: 18; CDR3: CASSSTGVTGLAYNEQFF; DNA: TGTGCCAGCAGCTCGACGGGTGTTACGGGATTAGCCTACAATGAGCAGTTCTTC
D: NA; J: TRBJ2-1; size: NA; V: TRBV7-2; length: 14; CDR3: CASSPIHMGLEQFF; DNA: TGTGCCAGCAGCCCAATCCATATGGGGCTTGAGCAGTTCTTC
D: NA; J: TRBJ1-2; size: NA; V: TRBV4-3; length: 16; CDR3: CASSQDLLQGGYGYTF; DNA: TGCGCCAGCAGCCAAGATCTTCTGCAGGGAGGCTATGGCTACACCTTC
D: TRBD1; J: TRBJ1-2; size: NA; V: TRBV5-6; length: 14; CDR3: CASSFGTGGSGYTF; DNA: TGTGCCAGCAGCTTCGGGACAGGGGGCTCTGGCTACACCTTC
D: NA; J: TRBJ2-7; size: NA; V: TRBV7-2; length: 13; CDR3: CASSSGLGYEQYF; DNA: TGTGCCAGCAGCTCGGGACTGGGGTACGAGCAGTACTTC
D: NA; J: TRBJ2-1; size: NA; V: TRBV6-4; length: 13; CDR3: CASSDSRANEQFF; DNA: TGTGCCAGCAGTGACAGCAGGGCAAATGAGCAGTTCTTC
D: NA; J: TRBJ1-1; size: NA; V: TRBV19; length: 13; CDR3: CASRTGMNTEAFF; DNA: TGTGCCAGTAGGACGGGGATGAACACTGAAGCTTTCTTT
D: NA; J: TRBJ2-7; size: NA; V: TRBV7-2; length: 13; CDR3: CASSLVGQGEQYF; DNA: TGTGCCAGCAGCCTAGTGGGGCAAGGCGAGCAGTACTTC
D: NA; J: TRBJ2-3; size: NA; V: TRBV30; length: 14; CDR3: CAWSDMGGTDTQYF; DNA: TGTGCCTGGAGTGATATGGGAGGAACAGATACGCAGTATTTT
D: NA; J: TRBJ2-7; size: NA; V: TRBV6-5; length: 14; CDR3: CASSSWTRAYEQYF; DNA: TGTGCCAGCAGTTCCTGGACTCGGGCCTACGAGCAGTACTTC
D: TRBD1; J: TRBJ1-2; size: NA; V: TRBV4-1; length: 18; CDR3: CASSRQRGQGDLDYGYTF; DNA: TGCGCCAGCAGCCGACAGAGGGGACAGGGGGATTTGGACTATGGCTACACCTTC
D: NA; J: TRBJ2-2; size: NA; V: TRBV29-1; length: 15; CDR3: CSVERTKGHTGELFF; DNA: TGCAGCGTTGAACGAACTAAGGGGCACACCGGGGAGCTGTTTTTT
D: NA; J: TRBJ2-7; size: NA; V: TRBV4-3; length: 15; CDR3: CASRQDIRGAYEQYF; DNA: TGCGCCAGCAGACAAGACATCAGGGGAGCCTACGAGCAGTACTTC
D: NA; J: TRBJ2-7; size: NA; V: TRBV29-1; length: 13; CDR3: CSVESSRGREQYF; DNA: TGCAGCGTTGAGAGCAGTAGGGGTCGCGAGCAGTACTTC
D: TRBD1; J: TRBJ1-5; size: NA; V: TRBV2; length: 17; CDR3: CASTERGTGEINQPQHF; DNA: TGTGCCAGCACCGAACGGGGGACAGGGGAGATAAATCAGCCCCAGCATTTT
D: NA; J: TRBJ2-7; size: few; V: TRBV14; length: 14; CDR3: CASSQGRLSYEQYF; DNA: TGTGCCAGCAGCCAAGGCAGGCTCTCCTACGAGCAGTACTTC
D: TRBD2; J: TRBJ2-7; size: once; V: TRBV27; length: 14; CDR3: CASSWVGGSYEQYF; DNA: TGTGCCAGCAGTTGGGTGGGGGGGTCCTACGAGCAGTACTTC
D: NA; J: TRBJ1-2; size: NA; V: TRBV19; length: 15; CDR3: CASSMWSRDNDGYTF; DNA: TGTGCCAGTAGTATGTGGTCGAGAGACAATGATGGCTACACCTTC
D: NA; J: TRBJ2-5; size: NA; V: TRBV14; length: 13; CDR3: CASSPGPQETQYF; DNA: TGTGCCAGCAGCCCTGGCCCGCAAGAGACCCAGTACTTC
D: NA; J: TRBJ2-1; size: NA; V: TRBV7-9; length: 13; CDR3: CASRQGSYNEQFF; DNA: TGTGCCAGCCGGCAGGGCTCCTACAATGAGCAGTTCTTC
D: NA; J: TRBJ1-4; size: NA; V: TRBV9; length: 15; CDR3: CASSVVGLAGEKLFF; DNA: TGTGCCAGCAGCGTAGTAGGTCTGGCGGGTGAAAAACTGTTTTTT
D: NA; J: TRBJ1-1; size: NA; V: TRBV5-4; length: 13; CDR3: CASSLTVNTEAFF; DNA: TGTGCCAGCAGCCTCACAGTGAACACTGAAGCTTTCTTT
D: NA; J: TRBJ2-7; size: NA; V: TRBV4-1; length: 15; CDR3: CASSQPERRMNEQYF; DNA: TGCGCCAGCAGCCAGCCGGAACGGAGGATGAACGAGCAGTACTTC
D: TRBD2; J: TRBJ2-7; size: NA; V: TRBV4-1; length: 18; CDR3: CASSQDGPPSGAYYEQYF; DNA: TGCGCCAGCAGCCAAGATGGTCCTCCTAGCGGGGCGTACTACGAGCAGTACTTC
D: TRBD2; J: TRBJ2-3; size: NA; V: TRBV4-3; length: 16; CDR3: CASSQEIAGGQDTQYF; DNA: TGCGCCAGCAGCCAAGAAATAGCGGGGGGTCAAGATACGCAGTATTTT
D: TRBD1; J: TRBJ1-3; size: NA; V: TRBV18; length: 14; CDR3: CASSPQGQANTIYF; DNA: TGTGCCAGCTCACCACAGGGACAGGCAAACACCATATATTTT
D: NA; J: TRBJ1-1; size: NA; V: TRBV28; length: 14; CDR3: CASSSGHLNTEAFF; DNA: TGTGCCAGCAGTTCGGGACACCTGAACACTGAAGCTTTCTTT